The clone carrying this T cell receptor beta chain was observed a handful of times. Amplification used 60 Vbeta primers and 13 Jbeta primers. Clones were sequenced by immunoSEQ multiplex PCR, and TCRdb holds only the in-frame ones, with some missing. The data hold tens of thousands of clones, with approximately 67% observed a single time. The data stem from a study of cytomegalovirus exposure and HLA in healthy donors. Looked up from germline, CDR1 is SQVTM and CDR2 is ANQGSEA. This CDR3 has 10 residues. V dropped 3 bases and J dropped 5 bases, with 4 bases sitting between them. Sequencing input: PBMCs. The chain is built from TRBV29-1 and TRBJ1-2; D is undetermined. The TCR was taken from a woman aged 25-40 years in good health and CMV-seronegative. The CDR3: CSVDQYGYTF. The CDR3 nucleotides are TGCAGCGTTGACCAGTATGGCTACACCTTC.